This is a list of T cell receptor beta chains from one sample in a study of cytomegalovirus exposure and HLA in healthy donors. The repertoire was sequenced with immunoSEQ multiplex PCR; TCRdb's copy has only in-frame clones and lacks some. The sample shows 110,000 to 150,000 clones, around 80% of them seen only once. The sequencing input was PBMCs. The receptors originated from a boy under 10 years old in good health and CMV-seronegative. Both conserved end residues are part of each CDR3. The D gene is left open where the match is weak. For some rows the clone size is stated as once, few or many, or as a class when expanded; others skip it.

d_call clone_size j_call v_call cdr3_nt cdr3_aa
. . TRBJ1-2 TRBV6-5 TGTGCCAGCACCAGGACATTGGCCTCTAACTATGGCTACACCTTC CASTRTLASNYGYTF
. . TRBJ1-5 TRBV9 TGTGCCAGCAGCGTAGACGGGGGGGAGCCCCAGCATTTT CASSVDGGEPQHF
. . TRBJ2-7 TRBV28 TGTGCCAGCAGTTCCCCGGGAGACGCGACCTACGAGCAGTACTTC CASSSPGDATYEQYF
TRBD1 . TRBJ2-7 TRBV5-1 TGCGCCAGCAGCTTAAGGACAGGGGACGAGCAGTACTTC CASSLRTGDEQYF
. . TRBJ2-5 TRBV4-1 TGCGCCAGCAGCCAAGAAATCAGGGTTGGCGGGGCTGGGGGAGAGACCCAGTACTTC CASSQEIRVGGAGGETQYF
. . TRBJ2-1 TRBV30 TGTGCCTGGATTACCGGGACAACAAATCGCGATGAGCAGTTCTTC CAWITGTTNRDEQFF
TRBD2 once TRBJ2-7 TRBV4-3 TGCGCCAGCAGCCAAGAAAAAGAACTAGCGGGTGTCCTCGAGCAGTACTTC CASSQEKELAGVLEQYF
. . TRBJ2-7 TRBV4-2 TGTGCCAGCAGCGAGGCTAGCGGACAGGGTGACGAGCAGTACTTC CASSEASGQGDEQYF
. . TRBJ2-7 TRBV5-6 TGTGCCAGCAGCACAAACCTCCTCAGGGTAGGCTCCTACGAGCAGTACTTC CASSTNLLRVGSYEQYF
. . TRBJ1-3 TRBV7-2 TGTGCCAGCAGCTTAGCGACAGGTGGAAACACCATATATTTT CASSLATGGNTIYF
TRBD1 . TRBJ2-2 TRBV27 TGTGCCAGCAGTTCGACAGGGGTATTAACGAACACCGGGGAGCTGTTTTTT CASSSTGVLTNTGELFF
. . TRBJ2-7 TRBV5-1 TGCGCCAGCAGCTTGAGGGGAGGCCACGAGCAGTACTTC CASSLRGGHEQYF
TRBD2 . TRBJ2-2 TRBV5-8 TGTGCCAGCAGCTCGGTGACTAGCGGGGCAAACACCGGGGAGCTGTTTTTT CASSSVTSGANTGELFF
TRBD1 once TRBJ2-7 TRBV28 TGTGCCAGCAGTGGGGGGACAGGGCACTACGAGCAGTACTTC CASSGGTGHYEQYF
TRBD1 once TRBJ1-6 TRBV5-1 TGCGCCAGCAGCTCCGACAGGGAAAGGGTCGGGTCACCCCTCCACTTT CASSSDRERVGSPLHF
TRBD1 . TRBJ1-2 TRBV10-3 TGTGCCATCAGGGACCCGGGACAGGGGAACTATGGCTACACCTTC CAIRDPGQGNYGYTF
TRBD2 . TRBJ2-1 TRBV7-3 TGTGCCAGCAGCTTAGGGGGGGGTTACAATGAGCAGTTCTTC CASSLGGGYNEQFF
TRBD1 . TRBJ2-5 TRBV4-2 TGTGCCAGCAGCCAAGATGGGACAGGGGGCATGGAGACCCAGTACTTC CASSQDGTGGMETQYF
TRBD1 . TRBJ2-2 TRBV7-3 TGTGCCAGCAGCCCCTCCCCTCGGGACAGGCACACCGGGGAGCTGTTTTTT CASSPSPRDRHTGELFF
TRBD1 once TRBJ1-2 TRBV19 TGTGCCAGTAGTGACTGGGACAGGGTTATGGCTAACTATGGCTACACCTTC CASSDWDRVMANYGYTF
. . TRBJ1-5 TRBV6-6 TGTGCCAGCAGTTACCCCCCGCGTGGAGATCAGCCCCAGCATTTT CASSYPPRGDQPQHF
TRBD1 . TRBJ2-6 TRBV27 TGTGCCAGCAGTGATTCCGGGACAGGGACTCACGGGGCCAACGTCCTGACTTTC CASSDSGTGTHGANVLTF
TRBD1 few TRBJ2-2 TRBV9 TGTGCCAGCAGCGCCAGGACAGGGTCCGGAACCGGGGAGCTGTTTTTT CASSARTGSGTGELFF
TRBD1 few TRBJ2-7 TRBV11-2 TGTGCCAGCAGCTTAGGTAGGGACAGTTACTACGAGCAGTACTTC CASSLGRDSYYEQYF
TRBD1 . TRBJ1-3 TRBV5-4 TGTGCCAGCAGCTTGCCCGGCGGACAGGGCTCTGGAAACACCATATATTTT CASSLPGGQGSGNTIYF
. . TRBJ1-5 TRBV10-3 TGTGCCATCAGTGTCGGACAGAGCAATCAGCCCCAGCATTTT CAISVGQSNQPQHF
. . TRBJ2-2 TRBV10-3 TGTGCCATCAGTGAGTCGTCTGGAGGGAGGTCCGGGGAGCTGTTTTTT CAISESSGGRSGELFF
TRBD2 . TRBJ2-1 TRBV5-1 TGCGCCAGCAGTCCCCCGGGAGGCGTGTTCAATGAGCAGTTCTTC CASSPPGGVFNEQFF
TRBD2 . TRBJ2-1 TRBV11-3 TGTGCCAGCAGTAGGGCGGGGGGGCAGTATGAGCAGTTCTTC CASSRAGGQYEQFF
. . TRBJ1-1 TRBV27 TGTGCCAGCAGTTTATCAGCAGGGTTGAACACTGAAGCTTTCTTT CASSLSAGLNTEAFF
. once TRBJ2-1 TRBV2 TGTGCCAGCAGATGGGTTATGTTTAGTGGGGTACCGGGGTGGAATGAGCAGTTCTTC CASRWVMFSGVPGWNEQFF
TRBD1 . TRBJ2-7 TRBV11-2 TGTGCCAGCAGAGAGACAGGGAGCCTCGGCGAGCAGTACTTC CASRETGSLGEQYF
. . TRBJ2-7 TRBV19 TGTGCCAGTAGAGCTAGGGGGGGTTTCGAATTCTACGAGCAGTACTTC CASRARGGFEFYEQYF
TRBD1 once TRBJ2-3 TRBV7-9 TGTGCCAGCAGAGAGTGGGGACAGGGCTCAGATACGCAGTATTTT CASREWGQGSDTQYF
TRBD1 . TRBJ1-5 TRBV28 TGTGCCAGCAGTTTAATTGGACAGGGTAGCAATCAGCCCCAGCATTTT CASSLIGQGSNQPQHF
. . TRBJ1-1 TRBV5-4 TGTGCCAGCAGCCCCCCTTATAATACAGGGAACACTGAAGCTTTCTTT CASSPPYNTGNTEAFF